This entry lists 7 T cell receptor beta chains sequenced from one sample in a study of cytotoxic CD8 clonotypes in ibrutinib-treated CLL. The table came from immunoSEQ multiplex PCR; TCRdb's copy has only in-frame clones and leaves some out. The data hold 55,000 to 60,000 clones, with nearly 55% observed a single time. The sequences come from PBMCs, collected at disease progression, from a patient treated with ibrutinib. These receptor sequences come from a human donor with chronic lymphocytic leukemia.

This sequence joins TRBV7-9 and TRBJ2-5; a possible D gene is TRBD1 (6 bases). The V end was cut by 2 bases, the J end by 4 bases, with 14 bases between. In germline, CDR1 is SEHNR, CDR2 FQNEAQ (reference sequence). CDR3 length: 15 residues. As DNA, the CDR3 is TGTGCCAGCAGCTTATCGCGCAGGGGCACAGAGACCCAGTACTTC. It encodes CASSLSRRGTETQYF.

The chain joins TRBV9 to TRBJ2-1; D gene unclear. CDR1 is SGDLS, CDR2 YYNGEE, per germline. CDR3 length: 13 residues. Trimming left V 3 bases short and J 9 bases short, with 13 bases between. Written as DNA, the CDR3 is TGTGCCAGCAGCGAGGCACTTTCGACTGAGCAGTTCTTC. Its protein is CASSEALSTEQFF.

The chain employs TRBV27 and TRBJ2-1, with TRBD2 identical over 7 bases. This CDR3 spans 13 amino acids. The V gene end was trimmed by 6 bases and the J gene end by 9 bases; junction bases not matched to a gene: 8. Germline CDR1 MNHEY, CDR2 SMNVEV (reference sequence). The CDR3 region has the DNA TGTGCCAGCAGGCCAGCGGGGATTCGTGAGCAGTTCTTC. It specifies CASRPAGIREQFF.

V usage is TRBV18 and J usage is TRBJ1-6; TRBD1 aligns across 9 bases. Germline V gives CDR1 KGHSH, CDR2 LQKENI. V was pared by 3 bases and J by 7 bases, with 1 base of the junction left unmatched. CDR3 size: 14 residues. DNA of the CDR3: TGTGCCAGCTCACCGGGACAGGGCAATTCACCCCTCCACTTT. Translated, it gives CASSPGQGNSPLHF.

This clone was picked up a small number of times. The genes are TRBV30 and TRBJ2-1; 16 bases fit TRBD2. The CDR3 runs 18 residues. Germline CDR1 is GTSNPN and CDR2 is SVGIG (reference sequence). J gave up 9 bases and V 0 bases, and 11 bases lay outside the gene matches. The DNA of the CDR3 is TGTGCCTGGAGTGTAAGGGGACTAGCGGGAGGGCTATCCCGTGAGCAGTTCTTC. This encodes CAWSVRGLAGGLSREQFF.

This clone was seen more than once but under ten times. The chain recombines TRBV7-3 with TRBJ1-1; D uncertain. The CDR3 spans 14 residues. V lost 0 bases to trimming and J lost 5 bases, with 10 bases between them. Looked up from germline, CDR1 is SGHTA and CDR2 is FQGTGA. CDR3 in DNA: TGTGCCAGCAGCTTAACAGGATCTGGGACTGAAGCTTTCTTT. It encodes CASSLTGSGTEAFF. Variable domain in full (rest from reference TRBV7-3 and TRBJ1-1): GAGVSQTPSNKVTEKGKYVELRCDPISGHTALYWYRQSLGQGPEFLIYFQGTGAADDSGLPNDRFFAVRPEGSVSTLKIQRTERGDSAVYLCASSLTGSGTEAFFGQGTRLTVV.

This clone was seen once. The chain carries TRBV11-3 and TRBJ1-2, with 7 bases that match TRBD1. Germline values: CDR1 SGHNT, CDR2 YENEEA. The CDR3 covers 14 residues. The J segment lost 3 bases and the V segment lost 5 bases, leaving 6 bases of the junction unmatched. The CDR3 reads CASSPRDRDYGYTF. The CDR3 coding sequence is TGTGCCAGCAGCCCAAGAGACAGGGACTATGGCTACACCTTC.